This T cell receptor beta chain was captured by sequencing in a study of post-analysis software for immune sequencing data. Study findings and constraints: TRBV5-6, TRBV5-1 and TRBV20-1 were among roughly 5 TRBV segments more frequent in patients than controls.

This CDR3 has 18 amino acids. V was shortened by 2 bases and J by 0 bases, with 14 bases between the two germline ends. Looked up from germline, CDR1 is ENHRY and CDR2 is SYGVKD. About this clonotype itself: Antigen unknown.

Unique molecular identifiers were carried by the TCR beta cDNA libraries. TCRdb reanalysed the PCR reads using MiXCR and keeps one entry per CDR3 protein. The repertoire consists of roughly 580,000 distinct CDR3 sequences, with around 47% occurring once and the leading ten covering 1.5% to 2%. The source of this sequence is a girl aged 10-17 years with multiple sclerosis. Sequencing was carried out using blood. The V call is TRBV10-3, the J call TRBJ2-6, with TRBD1 as a possible D gene (5 bases). CDR3 sequence (DNA): TGTGCCATCAGTGAGCCTCGTGGGGCTGGCTCTGGGGCCAACGTCCTGACTTTC. Its protein is CAISEPRGAGSGANVLTF.